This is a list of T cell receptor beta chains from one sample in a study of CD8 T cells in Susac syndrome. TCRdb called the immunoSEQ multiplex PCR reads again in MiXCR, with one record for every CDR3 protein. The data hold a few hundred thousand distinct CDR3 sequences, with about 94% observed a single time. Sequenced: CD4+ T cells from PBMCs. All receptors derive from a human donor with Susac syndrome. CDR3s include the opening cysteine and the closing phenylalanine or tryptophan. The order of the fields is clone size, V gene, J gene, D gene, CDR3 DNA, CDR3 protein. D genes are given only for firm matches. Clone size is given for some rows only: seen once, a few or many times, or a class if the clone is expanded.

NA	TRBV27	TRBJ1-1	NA	TGTGCCAGCATCAATCCTGGGGCCCCAAGTCCGAAAGCTTTCTTT	CASINPGAPSPKAFF
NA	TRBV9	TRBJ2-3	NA	TGTGCCAGCAGCGTTGGCCCCCACCGAACAGATACGCAGTATTTT	CASSVGPHRTDTQYF
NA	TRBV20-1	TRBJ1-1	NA	TGCAGTGCTAGAGATAGTATGGTCCAGGTGGACACTGAAGCTTTCTTT	CSARDSMVQVDTEAFF
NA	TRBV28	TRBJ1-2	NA	TGTGCCAGCAGTCGGGACTCAAAGGATGGCTACACCTTC	CASSRDSKDGYTF
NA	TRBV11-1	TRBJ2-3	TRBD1	TGTGCCAGCAGCCCGGGACAGCCAAGCACAGATACGCAGTATTTT	CASSPGQPSTDTQYF
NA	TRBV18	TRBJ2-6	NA	TGTGCCAGCTCACCCCCCTCTGGGGCCAACGTCCTGACTTTC	CASSPPSGANVLTF
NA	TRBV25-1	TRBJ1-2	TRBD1	TGTGCCAGCAGTGAATTAGGGGACAGGGACCTGAACTATGGCTACACCTTC	CASSELGDRDLNYGYTF
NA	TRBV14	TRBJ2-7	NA	TGTGCCAGCAGCCCGACAAGGGGTGGGCAGTACTTC	CASSPTRGGQYF
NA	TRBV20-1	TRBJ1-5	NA	TGCAGTGCTAGACAAGCTACAGGGAATCAGCCCCAGCATTTT	CSARQATGNQPQHF
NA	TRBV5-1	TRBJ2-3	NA	TGCGCCAGCAGCTTGGTACGAAGGACAGATACGCAGTATTTT	CASSLVRRTDTQYF
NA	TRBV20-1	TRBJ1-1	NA	TGCAGTGCTACGCCGGACACGAACACTGAAGCTTTCTTT	CSATPDTNTEAFF
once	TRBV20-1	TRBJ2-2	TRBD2	TGCAGTGCTAGAGACGCTGCGGGGGGTGGGAACACCGGGGAGCTGTTTTTT	CSARDAAGGGNTGELFF
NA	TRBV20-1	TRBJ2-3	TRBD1	TGCAGTGTCAGAGGGGACAGGGGGCGTGTTACGCAGTATTTT	CSVRGDRGRVTQYF
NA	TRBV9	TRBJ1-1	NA	TGTGCCAGCAGCGCTTCGACAGGAGTGAACACTGAAGCTTTCTTT	CASSASTGVNTEAFF
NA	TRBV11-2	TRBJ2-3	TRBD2	TGTGCCAGCAGCCGCCAGGGCGGGGGGCTCACAGATACGCAGTATTTT	CASSRQGGGLTDTQYF
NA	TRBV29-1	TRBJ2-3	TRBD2	TGCAGCGCCCCGACTAGCGGAAACACAGATACGCAGTATTTT	CSAPTSGNTDTQYF
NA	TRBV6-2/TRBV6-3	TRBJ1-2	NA	TGTGCCAGCAGAAACAACGTCAGAGGGTCCGCTGGCTACACCTTC	CASRNNVRGSAGYTF
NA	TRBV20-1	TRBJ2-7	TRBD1	TGCAGTGCTAATGGGGCGGCAGGGGGCGAGCAGTACTTC	CSANGAAGGEQYF
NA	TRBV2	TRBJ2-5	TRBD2	TGTGCCAGCAACCCACGGACTAGCGGACAAGAGACCCAGTACTTC	CASNPRTSGQETQYF
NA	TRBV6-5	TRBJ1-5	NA	TGTGCCAGCAGTTGGGGGGACAATCAGCCCCAGCATTTT	CASSWGDNQPQHF
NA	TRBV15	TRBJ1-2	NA	TGTGCCACCAGCTCTGAAACTGGTGGCTACACCTTC	CATSSETGGYTF